This TCR beta chain was documented in a study of cytomegalovirus exposure and HLA in healthy donors. Study results and caveats: It was around 160 TCR beta chains that were listed as cytomegalovirus-associated. For TCR beta chains, V- and J-gene trimming was later linked to a missense DCLRE1C variant. Donors belonging to an Asian-associated ancestry cluster reportedly showed fewer N-insertions in productive TCRs than the roughly 700-donor mean, according to what a later analysis found.

With regard to this clone: Its cognate antigen is unknown.

Regarding donors, all were healthy bone marrow donors. CDR1 is SSHAT and CDR2 is FNYEAQ in the germline V gene (reference sequence). The ends were cut back, 3 bases at V and 5 bases at J, with 13 bases in the middle. The length of the CDR3 is 15 residues. The PCR made use of 60 Vbeta and 13 Jbeta primers. Produced via immunoSEQ multiplex PCR; TCRdb's table is partial and in-frame only. The data hold around 110,000 clones, with 60% to 75% observed a single time. The sample comprised PBMCs. This TCR was recovered from a man in his thirties or forties in good health and CMV-seronegative. The chain uses TRBV7-7 and TRBJ2-2; possibly TRBD1 for D (5 bases). CDR3 nucleotide sequence: TGTGCCAGCAGCTTTGTAGACAGTCCTACCGGGGAGCTGTTTTTT. Protein sequence: CASSFVDSPTGELFF. Full variable domain (outside the CDR3, taken from reference TRBV7-7 and TRBJ2-2): GAGVSQSPRYKVTKRGQDVTLRCDPISSHATLYWYQQALGQGPEFLTYFNYEAQPDKSGLPSDRFSAERPEGSISTLTIQRTEQRDSAMYRCASSFVDSPTGELFFGEGSRLTVL.